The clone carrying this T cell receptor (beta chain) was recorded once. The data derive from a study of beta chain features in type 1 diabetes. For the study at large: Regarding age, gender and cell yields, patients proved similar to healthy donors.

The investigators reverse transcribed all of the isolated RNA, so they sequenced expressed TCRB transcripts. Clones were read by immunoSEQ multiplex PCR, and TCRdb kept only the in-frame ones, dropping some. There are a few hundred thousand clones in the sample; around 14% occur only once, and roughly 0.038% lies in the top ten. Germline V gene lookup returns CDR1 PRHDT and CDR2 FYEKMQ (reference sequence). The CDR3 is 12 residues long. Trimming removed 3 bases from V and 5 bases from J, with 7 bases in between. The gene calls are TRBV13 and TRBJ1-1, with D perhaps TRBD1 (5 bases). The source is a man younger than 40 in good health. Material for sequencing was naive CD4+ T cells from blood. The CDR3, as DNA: TGTGCCAGCAGCTTGGAGGGGACTGAAGCTTTCTTT. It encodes CASSLEGTEAFF.